The rows below give T cell receptor beta chains drawn from one sample of a study of blood T cell repertoires in COVID-19. Clones were read by immunoSEQ multiplex PCR, and TCRdb kept only the in-frame ones, dropping some. The sample has roughly 100,000 clones, about 91% seen once. Sequenced: peripheral blood. These receptors were taken from a human donor with active COVID-19. The donor label of this sample is uncertain. The CDR3 runs from the conserved cysteine through the conserved F or W. A D gene is named only where the DNA matches it firmly. Only part of the rows carry a size: once, few, many, or a class if the clone is expanded.

V gene	D gene	J gene	clone size	CDR3 DNA	CDR3 protein
TRBV28	TRBD1	TRBJ1-6	once	TGTGCCAGCAGGGGACAGAGGGAATATAATTCACCCCTCCACTTT	CASRGQREYNSPLHF
TRBV6-6	NA	TRBJ1-1	NA	TGTGCCATCCTCCGGGGAACTGAAGCTTTCTTT	CAILRGTEAFF
TRBV13	NA	TRBJ2-3	NA	TGTGCCAGCAGCCCCGGGGGATTTAGCACAGATACGCAGTATTTT	CASSPGGFSTDTQYF
TRBV24-1	TRBD1	TRBJ1-4	NA	TGTGCCACCAGTGACCCAGGGGGCGCGGGTGAAAAACTGTTTTTT	CATSDPGGAGEKLFF
TRBV7-2	TRBD2	TRBJ2-5	NA	TGTGCCAGCAGCTTAAGCCTAGCGGCGAGAGAGACCCAGTACTTC	CASSLSLAARETQYF
TRBV4-3	TRBD1	TRBJ2-1	NA	TGCGCCAGCAGCCAACTACCCGGGACAGAAAAGTTCTTC	CASSQLPGTEKFF
TRBV5-4	NA	TRBJ2-2	NA	TGTGCCAGCAGTTTCCAAACGAACACCGGGGAGCTGTTTTTT	CASSFQTNTGELFF
TRBV5-5	TRBD1	TRBJ2-7	once	TGTGCCAGCAGATACCGGACCGGGACAGCCGTCTCCTACGAGCAGTACTTC	CASRYRTGTAVSYEQYF
TRBV5-4	NA	TRBJ2-1	NA	TGTGCCAGCAGCTTGGGGGGACAAAACTACAATGAGCAGTTCTTC	CASSLGGQNYNEQFF
TRBV12-3/TRBV12-4	NA	TRBJ2-3	NA	TGTGCCAGCAGTTTCTTAGCGACAGATACGCAGTATTTT	CASSFLATDTQYF
TRBV7-9	TRBD2	TRBJ2-7	NA	TGTGCCAGCGGCCTTGGGGGGGTCTACGAGCAGTACTTC	CASGLGGVYEQYF
TRBV9	NA	TRBJ1-1	NA	TGTGCCAGCAGCGTGAACATGAACACTGAAGCTTTCTTT	CASSVNMNTEAFF
TRBV6-5	TRBD1	TRBJ1-1	NA	TGTGCCAGCAGTCTAGAGACAGGGCTAAACACTGAAGCTTTCTTT	CASSLETGLNTEAFF
TRBV6-5	TRBD1	TRBJ1-2	NA	TGTGCCACTTTAGGGACAGCTAACTATGGCTACACCTTC	CATLGTANYGYTF
TRBV12-3/TRBV12-4	TRBD1	TRBJ1-6	NA	TGTGCCAGCAGTCCAAGACTTGACAGGGGCCGACACTTT	CASSPRLDRGRHF
TRBV19	NA	TRBJ1-1	NA	TGTGCCAGTAGTCCTCAGGGCAGTGACCCTGAAGCTTTCTTT	CASSPQGSDPEAFF
TRBV5-4	NA	TRBJ2-1	NA	TGTGCCAGCAGCTTGATCGTGACTACAAATGAGCAGTTCTTC	CASSLIVTTNEQFF
TRBV7-2	NA	TRBJ1-1	NA	TGTGCCAGCAGCTTAAAACCAGGGAACACTGAAGCTTTCTTT	CASSLKPGNTEAFF
TRBV6-5	NA	TRBJ2-5	NA	TGTGCCAGCAGTTCACAGGGTCGGGAGACCCAGTACTTC	CASSSQGRETQYF
TRBV5-5	TRBD1	TRBJ2-1	once	TGTGCCAGCAGGTCAGGGACAGGGTTCGGTAATGAGCAGTTCTTC	CASRSGTGFGNEQFF
TRBV6-5	NA	TRBJ2-7	NA	TGTGCCAGCAGTTACAGGGGGAGCTCCTACGAGCAGTACTTC	CASSYRGSSYEQYF
TRBV9	NA	TRBJ1-4	NA	TGTGCCAGCAGCGTAGCAGTAGGGGAAAATGAAAAACTGTTTTTT	CASSVAVGENEKLFF
TRBV28	TRBD2	TRBJ2-2	NA	TGTGCCAGCAGTTGGACTAGCGGGGGCAGCGGGGAGCTGTTTTTT	CASSWTSGGSGELFF
TRBV29-1	TRBD1	TRBJ2-2	NA	TGCACCGCCCTGGGGGTAACAGGGGGTAAAGACGGGGAGCTGTTTTTT	CTALGVTGGKDGELFF
TRBV3-1/TRBV3-2	TRBD1	TRBJ1-6	NA	TGTGCCAGCAGCCCCCGGACAGGGGGGTCACCCCTCCACTTT	CASSPRTGGSPLHF
TRBV29-1	TRBD1	TRBJ1-2	NA	TGCAGCACGCGACAGGGACCTAACCCGTACTTGAATGGCTACACCTTC	CSTRQGPNPYLNGYTF
TRBV12-3/TRBV12-4	NA	TRBJ2-1	NA	TGTGCCAGCAGCGAGGCGGGTGAGCAGTTCTTC	CASSEAGEQFF
TRBV9	TRBD1	TRBJ1-1	NA	TGTGCCAGCAGCGCCCTAGACAGGGAGTTGACCGGGGACACTGAAGCTTTCTTT	CASSALDRELTGDTEAFF
TRBV5-1	NA	TRBJ1-1	NA	TGCGCCAGCAGCTTATGGCAGAACACTGAAGCTTTCTTT	CASSLWQNTEAFF
TRBV5-4	TRBD1	TRBJ2-1	NA	TGTGCCAGCAGCTTGGGCGGGACAGGGTTGATCCATGAGCAGTTCTTC	CASSLGGTGLIHEQFF
TRBV5-1	TRBD1	TRBJ1-4	once	TGCGCCAGCAGCACCCGGGACAGGGCCATATCAACTAATGAAAAACTGTTTTTT	CASSTRDRAISTNEKLFF
TRBV18	NA	TRBJ1-3	NA	TGTGCCAGCTCACCAAACGAGGGAAGGGCCACTGGAAACACCATATATTTT	CASSPNEGRATGNTIYF
TRBV4-1	NA	TRBJ2-7	NA	TGCGCCAGCAGCCAAGATAGGGGTAGGACCTACGAGCAGTACTTC	CASSQDRGRTYEQYF
TRBV25-1	NA	TRBJ2-5	NA	TGTGCCAGCAGTGACCCTGCCACTACCCCAACGGAGACCCAGTACTTC	CASSDPATTPTETQYF
TRBV10-1	NA	TRBJ2-3	NA	TGCGCCAGCAGTGATTTGAGGAGGGGAGCAGATACGCAGTATTTT	CASSDLRRGADTQYF
TRBV5-1	NA	TRBJ2-1	NA	TGCGCCAGCAGCCCCCACCTTGGGGCGCGTCTTGATGAGCAGTTCTTC	CASSPHLGARLDEQFF
TRBV2	TRBD2	TRBJ2-7	NA	TGTGCCAGCAGTGAGCCACCTCGGGGGGCCTACGAGCAGTACTTC	CASSEPPRGAYEQYF
TRBV28	TRBD2	TRBJ2-5	NA	TGTGCCAGCAGTCCACTAGCGTACCAAGAGACCCAGTACTTC	CASSPLAYQETQYF
TRBV6-1	NA	TRBJ1-5	NA	TGTGCCAGCAGTGAACGGCGGTCGTCCCAGCCCCAGCATTTT	CASSERRSSQPQHF
TRBV5-6	NA	TRBJ1-6	NA	TGTGCCAGCAGCCGCACGGGGGGGAAGTCCTATAATTCACCCCTCCACTTT	CASSRTGGKSYNSPLHF
TRBV4-1	NA	TRBJ1-2	NA	TGCGCCAGCAGCCAAGATGGGCCTGTAACGGGGGTGGGCTATGGCTACACCTTC	CASSQDGPVTGVGYGYTF
TRBV6-5	TRBD1	TRBJ1-1	NA	TGTGCCAGCGCCGGACAGGGTGGGGGCATCGCTGAAGCTTTCTTT	CASAGQGGGIAEAFF
TRBV19	TRBD1	TRBJ1-2	NA	TGTGCCAGTAGTATGGGGGACAGGGGTGAAGGCTACACCTTC	CASSMGDRGEGYTF
TRBV6-5	NA	TRBJ1-4	NA	TGTGCCAGCACCCAGCCCGGGGGGGATGAAAAACTGTTTTTT	CASTQPGGDEKLFF
TRBV7-2	NA	TRBJ1-5	NA	TGTGCCAGCAGCTTAGCTTTAATAGAGCCCCAGCATTTT	CASSLALIEPQHF
TRBV5-1	TRBD2	TRBJ2-2	few	TGCGCCAGCAGCTTGCTTCCCGGGGGGGACACCGGGGAGCTGTTTTTT	CASSLLPGGDTGELFF
TRBV6-1	NA	TRBJ2-1	NA	TGTGCCAGCAGTGAATGGGGGACTCATACGGAGCAGTTCTTC	CASSEWGTHTEQFF
TRBV7-9	TRBD2	TRBJ2-5	NA	TGTGCCAGCAGCTTACTCGGGACTAGCCGATGGGAGACCCAGTACTTC	CASSLLGTSRWETQYF
TRBV6-5	TRBD1	TRBJ2-6	NA	TGTGCCAGCAGTCCTGGGACAGGCCCACACGTCCTGACTTTC	CASSPGTGPHVLTF
TRBV7-8	TRBD2	TRBJ2-5	NA	TGTGCCAGCAGCCCTAGCGGGCTAGCGGGGGAGAAGACCCAGTACTTC	CASSPSGLAGEKTQYF